Following are 10 T cell receptor beta chains from one sample sequenced in a study of blood T cells in healthy people across ages (dated by TCRdb to between 2015 and 2017). The library came from 5' RACE. These reads were obtained on an Illumina HiSeq 2500. A second PCR of roughly 6 to 11 cycles was run with a J-beta primer mix and a sample-barcoded 5' primer. TCRdb reprocessing: public reads trimmed at Q25 with fastp, clones called with MiXCR, in-frame beta chains kept. Each record represents a unique CDR3 protein, reported with the most common genes and DNA among its rows. Present in this sample are under 2,000,000 distinct CDR3 sequences, less than 50% of which were seen just once. The top ten clones comprise around 2.1% of the sample. The source material was blood. The origin of the receptors is a woman aged 35 to 49 in good health.

V is TRBV3-1 and J is TRBJ1-2, with a possible D match to TRBD1 (5 bases). Germline V CDR1 and CDR2: LGHDT, YNNKEL (reference sequence). V was pared by 0 bases and J by 2 bases, with 16 bases between. This CDR3 is 17 amino acids long. CDR3 DNA: TGTGCCAGCAGCCAAGATTTGTGGGGCCTTGGGAACTATGGCTACACCTTC. Residues: CASSQDLWGLGNYGYTF.

CDR3 coding DNA: TGTGCCAGCAGGCCGCTGACGACAGGGAACAATCAGCCCCAGCATTTT. Translating gives CASRPLTTGNNQPQHF. V usage is TRBV6-5 and J usage is TRBJ1-5, with 7 nucleotides matching TRBD1. In germline, CDR1 is MNHEY, CDR2 SVGAGI. V gave up 6 bases and J gave up 3 bases; unmatched junction bases: 11. The CDR3 is 16 residues long.

The chain employs TRBV6-1 and TRBJ2-4; 8 bases are a match to TRBD1. The J call may be in error: the DNA end matches TRBJ2-7 better. Germline CDR1 and CDR2: MNHNS and SASEGT. This CDR3 is 14 amino acids long. This chain's CDR3 is CASSQMTGAYEQYF. DNA for the CDR3: TGTGCCAGCAGCCAGATGACAGGGGCCTACGAGCAGTACTTC.

The chain combines TRBV28 with TRBJ1-4; D gene unclear. Looked up from germline, CDR1 is MDHEN and CDR2 is SYDVKM. V was clipped by 6 bases and J by 5 bases, with 7 bases between them. The CDR3 sequence is 12 residues long. The CDR3 DNA follows: TGTGCCAGCAGGAGCAGAAATGAAAAACTGTTTTTT. This translates into CASRSRNEKLFF.

This clonotype showed up many times. The chain joins TRBV28 to TRBJ2-5; 8 bases are a match to TRBD1. The CDR3 sequence is 16 residues long. Germline V gene lookup returns CDR1 MDHEN and CDR2 SYDVKM. The V gene end was trimmed by 6 bases and the J gene end by 0 bases; junction bases not matched to a gene: 9. CDR3 nucleotides: TGTGCCAGCAGGATAGGGGACAGGAGATACCAAGAGACCCAGTACTTC. Translation gives CASRIGDRRYQETQYF. Using reference TRBV28 and TRBJ2-5 for the parts outside the CDR3, the full variable domain is DVKVTQSSRYLVKRTGEKVFLECVQDMDHENMFWYRQDPGLGLRLIYFSYDVKMKEKGDIPEGYSVSREKKERFSLILESASTNQTSMYLCASRIGDRRYQETQYFGPGTRLLVL.

In the case of this clonotype: Relative to the germline gene, one junction end is altered; a read error may explain this. The rearrangement uses TRBV9 and TRBJ2-1, with TRBD1 identical over 9 bases. CDR1 and CDR2 from the germline V gene are SGDLS and YYNGEE. The CDR3 has 17 residues. The DNA of the CDR3 is TGTGCCCGCAGCGTTCAAACACGGGACAGGGCTGACGATGAGCAGTTCTTC. This translates into CARSVQTRDRADDEQFF.

There are a few counts of this clonotype. This chain connects TRBV4-3 to TRBJ2-7; 7 bases map to TRBD2. J lost 4 bases, V lost 1 base, and 4 bases had no gene match. CDR3 size: 14 residues. Germline CDR1 is LGHNA and CDR2 is YSLEER. The CDR3 nucleotides read TGCGCCAGCAGCCAAGCTAGCGGCGCTTACGAGCAGTACTTC. Translated: CASSQASGAYEQYF.

This clonotype was counted between two and nine times. This chain joins TRBV11-2 and TRBJ2-1; 11 nucleotides align to TRBD2. Germline CDR1 and CDR2: SGHAT and FQNNGV. The CDR3 loop spans 15 amino acids. With V trimmed by 7 bases and J by 4 bases, 6 bases remained unmatched. CDR3 sequence: CASIRLAGGYNEQFF. The CDR3 DNA sequence: TGTGCCAGCATTCGTCTAGCGGGGGGTTACAATGAGCAGTTCTTC.

This sequence joins TRBV2 and TRBJ1-4; perhaps TRBD1 as D (6 bases). Trimming took off 3 bases at V and 8 bases at J, with 13 bases between the two ends. The CDR3 has 14 residues. Per germline, CDR1 SNHLY and CDR2 FYNNEI. The CDR3 spells CASSDCQGREKLFF. The CDR3 DNA is TGTGCCAGCAGTGACTGTCAGGGGCGCGAAAAACTGTTTTTT.

The rearrangement uses TRBV7-2 and TRBJ2-2, with D perhaps matching TRBD2 (5 bases). This CDR3 contains 15 residues. Trimming stripped 5 bases from V and 4 bases from J, with 14 bases between. CDR1 and CDR2 from the germline V gene are SGHTA and FQGNSA. CDR3 sequence: CASSRQIEGTGELFF. CDR3 in DNA: TGTGCCAGCAGCCGCCAAATAGAGGGCACCGGGGAGCTGTTTTTT.